This T cell receptor (beta chain) was found in a study of blood T cell repertoires in COVID-19. Clones were sequenced by immunoSEQ multiplex PCR, and TCRdb holds only the in-frame ones, with some missing. The sample records 180,000 or so clones, roughly 85% being singletons. The sample consisted of peripheral blood. The clonotype originates from a man aged 55 to 70 with acute or convalescent COVID-19.

CDR3 loop: CASSSTGNTEAFF. CDR3 bases: TGTGCCAGCAGCTCCACAGGGAACACTGAAGCTTTCTTT. The chain carries TRBV7-3 and TRBJ1-1, with D maybe TRBD1 (5 bases). Germline CDR1 SGHTA, CDR2 FQGTGA. V lost 4 bases and J 1 base, leaving 7 bases between the germline ends. The CDR3 consists of 13 residues.